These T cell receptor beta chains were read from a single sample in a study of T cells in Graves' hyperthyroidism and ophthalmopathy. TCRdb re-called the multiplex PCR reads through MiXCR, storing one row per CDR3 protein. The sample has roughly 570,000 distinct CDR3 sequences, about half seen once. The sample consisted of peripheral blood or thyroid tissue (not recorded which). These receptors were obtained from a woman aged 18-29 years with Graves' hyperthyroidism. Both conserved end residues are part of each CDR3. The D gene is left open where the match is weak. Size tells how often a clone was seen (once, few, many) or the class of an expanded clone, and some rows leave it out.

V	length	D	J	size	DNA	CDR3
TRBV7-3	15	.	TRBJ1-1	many	TGTGCCAGCAGCTTATCTGGGACGGTAGGCACTGAAGCTTTCTTT	CASSLSGTVGTEAFF
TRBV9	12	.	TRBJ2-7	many	TGTGCCAGCAGCGCCACTGAGGCCCCGCAGTACTTC	CASSATEAPQYF
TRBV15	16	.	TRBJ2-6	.	TGTGCCACCAGCAGCTTACAGGGCTCTGGGGCCAACGTCCTGACTTTC	CATSSLQGSGANVLTF
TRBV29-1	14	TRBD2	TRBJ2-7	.	TGCAGCTCTAGCGGGAGGAGGAGCTCCTACGAGCAGTACTTC	CSSSGRRSSYEQYF
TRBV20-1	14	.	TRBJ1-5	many	TGCAGTGCGGGGGAGAGTAATAGCAATCAGCCCCAGCATTTT	CSAGESNSNQPQHF
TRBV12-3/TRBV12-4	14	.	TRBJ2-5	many	TGTGCCAGCAGTTTGGGTTCGGTCCAAGAGACCCAGTACTTC	CASSLGSVQETQYF
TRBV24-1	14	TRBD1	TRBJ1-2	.	TGTGCCACCAGTGATTTCGACAGGGGGTACGGCTACACCTTC	CATSDFDRGYGYTF
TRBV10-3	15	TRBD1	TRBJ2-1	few	TGTGCCATCAACGGAGGACAGGGCCCTAATCGGGAGCAGTTCTTC	CAINGGQGPNREQFF
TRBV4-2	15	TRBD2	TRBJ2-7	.	TGTGCCAGCAGCCAAGAAGCGGGGCACTCCTACGGGCAGTACTTC	CASSQEAGHSYGQYF
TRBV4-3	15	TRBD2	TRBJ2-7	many	TGCGCCAGCAGCCGAACCCTAGCGGAAGCCTACGAGCAGTACTTC	CASSRTLAEAYEQYF
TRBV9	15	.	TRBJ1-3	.	TGTGCCAGCAGCGTAGCGGACAGCTCTGGAAACACCATATATTTT	CASSVADSSGNTIYF
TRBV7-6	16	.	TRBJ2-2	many	TGTGCCAGCAGCTTACAGGCGGGAACGAACACCGGGGAGCTGTTTTTT	CASSLQAGTNTGELFF
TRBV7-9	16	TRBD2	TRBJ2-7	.	TGTGCCAGCAGCTATAGCGGGAGAAGCCGTTCCTACGAGCAGTACTTC	CASSYSGRSRSYEQYF
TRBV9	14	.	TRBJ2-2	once	TGTGCCAGCAGCGTAGCTCGGCAGCCCGAGGAGCTGTTTTTT	CASSVARQPEELFF
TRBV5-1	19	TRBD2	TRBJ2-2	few	TGCGCCAGCAGCGATTGGGGGGGACTAGCGGGACCGAACACCGGGGAGCTGTTTTTT	CASSDWGGLAGPNTGELFF
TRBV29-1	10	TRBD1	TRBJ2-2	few	TGCAGCGCTAGACAGGGGGGGCTGTTTTTT	CSARQGGLFF
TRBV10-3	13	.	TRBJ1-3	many	TGTGCCATCAGTGGGAACTCTGGAAACACCATATATTTT	CAISGNSGNTIYF
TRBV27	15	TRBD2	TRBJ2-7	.	TGTGCCAGCAGTTTATCTGTAGCGGGAGTAGGGGAGCAGTACTTC	CASSLSVAGVGEQYF
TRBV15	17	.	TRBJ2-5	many	TGTGCCACCAGCAGCGATCTTGGGGGGGCGCTTCGGGAGACCCAGTACTTC	CATSSDLGGALRETQYF
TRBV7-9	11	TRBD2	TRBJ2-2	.	TGTGCCAGCAGCACCTTGCGGGAGCTGCTTTTT	CASSTLRELLF
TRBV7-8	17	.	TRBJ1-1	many	TGTGCCAGCAGCTTATGGCCCCGAATTATGGATCGAGCTGAAGCTTTCTTT	CASSLWPRIMDRAEAFF
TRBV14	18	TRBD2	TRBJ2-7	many	TGTGCCAGCAGCCAAGCACGTTGGCGGACTAGCAGCTCCTACGAGCAGTACTTC	CASSQARWRTSSSYEQYF
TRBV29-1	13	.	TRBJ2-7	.	TGCAGCGTTGAATTGGGTGGTGTCAATGAGCAGTACTTC	CSVELGGVNEQYF
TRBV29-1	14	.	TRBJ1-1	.	TGCAGCTTGGGGTGGGGGTCGGGAAGGACTGAAGCTTTCTTT	CSLGWGSGRTEAFF
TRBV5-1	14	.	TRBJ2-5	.	TGCGCCAGCAGCTTGGCTAGCCGGTCCGAGACCCAGTACTTC	CASSLASRSETQYF
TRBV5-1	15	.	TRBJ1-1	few	TGCGCCAGCAGCTTTAGAGGAGGGGGGAACACTGAAGCTTTCTTT	CASSFRGGGNTEAFF
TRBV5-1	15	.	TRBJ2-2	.	TGCGCCAGCAGCTACCAGGGGAAAAACACTGGGGAGCTGTTTTTT	CASSYQGKNTGELFF
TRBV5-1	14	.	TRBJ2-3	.	TGCGCCAGCAGCTTGGCTGAGTTCGGCGATACGCAGTATTTT	CASSLAEFGDTQYF
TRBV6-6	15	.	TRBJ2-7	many	TGTGCCAGCAGTTACGCCGGGACACAGGCCTACGAGCAGTACTTC	CASSYAGTQAYEQYF
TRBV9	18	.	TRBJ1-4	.	TGCGCCAGCAGCCAAGATTTGGCTAGCGGGGCAACTAATGAAAAACTGTTTTTT	CASSQDLASGATNEKLFF
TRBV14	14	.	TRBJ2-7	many	TGTGCCAGCAGCCAACCCTCCGAAGCTTACGAGCAGTACTTC	CASSQPSEAYEQYF
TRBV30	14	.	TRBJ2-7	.	TGTGCCTGGAGTGAATGGGACGGAACCTACGAGCAGTACTTC	CAWSEWDGTYEQYF
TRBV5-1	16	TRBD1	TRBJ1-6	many	TGCGCCAGCAGCTTGGTTGGACAGGCCCCGAATTCACCCCTCCACTTT	CASSLVGQAPNSPLHF
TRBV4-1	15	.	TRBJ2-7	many	TGCGCCAGCAGCCAAGTTCTGGCTAGCGCCTACGAGCAGTACTTC	CASSQVLASAYEQYF
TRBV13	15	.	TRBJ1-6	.	TGTGCCAGCTCACTAGCGGGAGGAGGGCATTCACCCCTCCACTTT	CASSLAGGGHSPLHF
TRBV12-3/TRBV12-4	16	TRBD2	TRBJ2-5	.	TGTGCCAGCAGTACAGGACTAGCGGGAGGCGAAGAGACCCAGTACTTC	CASSTGLAGGEETQYF
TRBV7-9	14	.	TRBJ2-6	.	TGTGCCAGCTCACCTAACTCTGGGGCCAACGTCCTGACTTTC	CASSPNSGANVLTF
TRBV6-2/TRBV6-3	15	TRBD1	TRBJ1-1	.	TGTGCCAGTGGGGCAGGGGACAGGATGAACACTGAAGCTTTCTTT	CASGAGDRMNTEAFF
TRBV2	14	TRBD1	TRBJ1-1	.	TGCGCCAGCAGTCGAGGACAGGTAAACACTGAAGCTTTCTTT	CASSRGQVNTEAFF
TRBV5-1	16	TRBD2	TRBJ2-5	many	TGCGCCAGCAGCCCTTTACTAGCGGCAAACCAAGAGACCCAGTACTTC	CASSPLLAANQETQYF
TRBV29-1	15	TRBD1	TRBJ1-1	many	TGCAGCGCCTCCGGGACAGGGGGCTTGAACACTGAAGCTTTCTTT	CSASGTGGLNTEAFF
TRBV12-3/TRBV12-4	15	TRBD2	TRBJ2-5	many	TGTGCCAGCACCCCTGGGGAGGGATACCAAGAGACCCAGTACTTC	CASTPGEGYQETQYF
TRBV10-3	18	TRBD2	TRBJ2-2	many	TGTGCCATCAGTGACTCCCTAACTAGCGGGAGGAACACCGGGGAGCTGTTTTTT	CAISDSLTSGRNTGELFF
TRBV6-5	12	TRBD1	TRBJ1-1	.	TGTGCCAGCAGTTTAGGGGACAGCCGGGCTTTCTTT	CASSLGDSRAFF
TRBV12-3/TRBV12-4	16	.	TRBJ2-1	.	TGTGCCAGCAGTCCTAGAGATGCTGCCTCCTACAATGAGCAGTTCTTC	CASSPRDAASYNEQFF
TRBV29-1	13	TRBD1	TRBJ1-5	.	TGCAGCGGAGCTAGACAGGGGGGGCAGCCCCAGCATTTT	CSGARQGGQPQHF
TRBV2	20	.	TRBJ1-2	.	TGTGCCAGCAGTGAAGCTAGCATCCAAATTGCCCTCCACTTTCCGTATGGCTACACCTTC	CASSEASIQIALHFPYGYTF
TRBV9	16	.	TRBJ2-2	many	TGTGCCAGCAGCGGGCTGGGGGCGGCGAACACCGGGGAGCTGTTTTTT	CASSGLGAANTGELFF
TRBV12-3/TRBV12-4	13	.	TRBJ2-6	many	TGTGCCAGCATGGGGCCCGGGGCCAACGTCCTGACTTTC	CASMGPGANVLTF
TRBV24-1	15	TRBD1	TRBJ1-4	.	TGTGCCACCAATGATTTGCAGACAGGGGAAGATAAACTGTTTTTT	CATNDLQTGEDKLFF
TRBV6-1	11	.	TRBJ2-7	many	TGTGCCAGCAGTGAATGGAACGAGCAGTACTTC	CASSEWNEQYF
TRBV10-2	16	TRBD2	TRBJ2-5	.	TGCGCCAGCAATCCCCTAGCGGGAGGAAGGCGAGAGACCCAGTACTTC	CASNPLAGGRRETQYF
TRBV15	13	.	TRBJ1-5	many	TGTGCCACCAGCAGAGAGCGGGTCCAGCCCCAGCATTTT	CATSRERVQPQHF